This T cell receptor beta chain was found in a study of blood T cells in healthy people across ages. Looking at the study overall: Through template switching, about one barcoded beta molecule was captured per two T cells, as measured in model experiments.

The V gene lost 0 bases and the J gene lost 3 bases, with 11 bases spanning the gap. This CDR3 has 15 residues. Germline assignment: CDR1 LGHNA and CDR2 YSLEER. With a J-beta primer mix and a sample-barcoded 5' primer, a second PCR ran 7 to 11 cycles. From the 5' RACE reads, TCRdb called clonotypes with MiXCR, one entry per CDR3 protein. The sample lists under 1,100,000 distinct CDR3 sequences, roughly a quarter occurring once. This sample was also put to use in a study of T cells of mothers and their children.

The sequencing sample was made of blood. The chain recombines TRBV4-3 with TRBJ2-5, with D possibly matching TRBD1 (6 bases). The TCR sequence derives from a girl aged 2 to 9 in good health. The CDR3 DNA is TGCGCCAGCAGCCAAGAGACAAAGGGGGAAGAGACCCAGTACTTC. Translating gives CASSQETKGEETQYF.